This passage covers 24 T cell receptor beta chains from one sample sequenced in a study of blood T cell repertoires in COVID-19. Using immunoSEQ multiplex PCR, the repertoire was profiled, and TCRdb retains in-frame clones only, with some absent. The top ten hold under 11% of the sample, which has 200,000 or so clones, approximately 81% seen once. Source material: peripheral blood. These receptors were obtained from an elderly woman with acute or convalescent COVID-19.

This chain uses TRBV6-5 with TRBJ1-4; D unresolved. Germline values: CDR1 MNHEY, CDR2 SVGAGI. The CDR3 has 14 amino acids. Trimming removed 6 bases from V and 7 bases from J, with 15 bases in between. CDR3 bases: TGTGCCAGCAGCCGCGGAACTGTAGGTGAAAAACTGTTTTTT. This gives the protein CASSRGTVGEKLFF.

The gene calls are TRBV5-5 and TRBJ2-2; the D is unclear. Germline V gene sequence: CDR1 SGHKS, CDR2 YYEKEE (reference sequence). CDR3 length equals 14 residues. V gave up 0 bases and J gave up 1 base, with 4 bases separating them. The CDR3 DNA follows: TGTGCCAGCAGCTTGGACGGGAACACCGGGGAGCTGTTTTTT. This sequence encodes CASSLDGNTGELFF.

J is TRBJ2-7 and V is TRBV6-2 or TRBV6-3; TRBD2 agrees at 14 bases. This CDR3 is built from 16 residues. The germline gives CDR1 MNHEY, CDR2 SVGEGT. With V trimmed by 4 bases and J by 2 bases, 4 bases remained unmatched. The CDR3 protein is CASSWTSGRSPYEQYF. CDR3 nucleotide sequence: TGTGCCAGCAGTTGGACTAGCGGGAGGTCTCCCTACGAGCAGTACTTC.

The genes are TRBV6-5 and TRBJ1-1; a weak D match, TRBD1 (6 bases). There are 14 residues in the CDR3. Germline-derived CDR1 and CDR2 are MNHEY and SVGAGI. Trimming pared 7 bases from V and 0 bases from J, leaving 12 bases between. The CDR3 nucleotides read TGTGCCAGCACTAAAACAGGGCTGAACACTGAAGCTTTCTTT. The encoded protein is CASTKTGLNTEAFF.

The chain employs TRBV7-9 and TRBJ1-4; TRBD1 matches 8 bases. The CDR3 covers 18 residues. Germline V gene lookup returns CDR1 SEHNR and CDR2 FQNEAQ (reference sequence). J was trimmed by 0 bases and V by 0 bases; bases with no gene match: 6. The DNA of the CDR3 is TGTGCCAGCAGCTTAGCGTGGACAGGGATTCCAACTAATGAAAAACTGTTTTTT. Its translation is CASSLAWTGIPTNEKLFF.

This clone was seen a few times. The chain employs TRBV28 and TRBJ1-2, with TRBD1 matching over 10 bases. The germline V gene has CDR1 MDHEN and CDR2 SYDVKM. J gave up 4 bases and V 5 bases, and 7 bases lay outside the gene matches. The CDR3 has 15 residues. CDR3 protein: CASSRSGQGPYGYTF. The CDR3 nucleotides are TGTGCCAGCAGTCGGTCGGGACAGGGGCCCTATGGCTACACCTTC.

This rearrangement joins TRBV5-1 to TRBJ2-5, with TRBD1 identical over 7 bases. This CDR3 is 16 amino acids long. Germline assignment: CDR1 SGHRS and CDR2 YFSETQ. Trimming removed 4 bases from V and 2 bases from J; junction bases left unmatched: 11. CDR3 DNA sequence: TGCGCCAGCAGCATGACTACCGGGACAGCACAAGAGACCCAGTACTTC. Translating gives CASSMTTGTAQETQYF.

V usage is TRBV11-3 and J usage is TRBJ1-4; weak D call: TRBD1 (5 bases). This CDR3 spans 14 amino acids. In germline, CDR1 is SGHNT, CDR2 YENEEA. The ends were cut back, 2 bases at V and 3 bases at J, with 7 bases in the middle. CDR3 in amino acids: CASSLSGSNEKLFF. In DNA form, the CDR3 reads TGTGCCAGCAGCTTATCAGGGTCTAATGAAAAACTGTTTTTT.

CDR3: CASSDKNGFRLSLHF. The DNA for the CDR3 is TGTGCCAGCAGTGATAAGAACGGTTTCCGCTTGTCCCTCCACTTT. V and J are TRBV6-1 and TRBJ1-6; D is unresolved. V was cut by 3 bases and J by 14 bases, with 20 bases left in between. The germline V gene encodes CDR1 MNHNS and CDR2 SASEGT. This CDR3 is built from 15 residues.

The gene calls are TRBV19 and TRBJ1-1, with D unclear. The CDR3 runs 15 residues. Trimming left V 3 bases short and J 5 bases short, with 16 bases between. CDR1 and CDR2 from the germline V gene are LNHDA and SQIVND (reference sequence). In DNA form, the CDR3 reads TGTGCCAGTAGTATTATGGCAGGCGAAAAGACTGAAGCTTTCTTT. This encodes CASSIMAGEKTEAFF.

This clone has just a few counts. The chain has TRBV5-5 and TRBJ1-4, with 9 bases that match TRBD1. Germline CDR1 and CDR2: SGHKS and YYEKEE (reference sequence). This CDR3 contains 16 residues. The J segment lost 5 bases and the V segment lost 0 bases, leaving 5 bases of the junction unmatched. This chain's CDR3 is CASSLAPTGGNEKLFF. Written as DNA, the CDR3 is TGTGCCAGCAGCTTGGCCCCGACAGGGGGGAATGAAAAACTGTTTTTT. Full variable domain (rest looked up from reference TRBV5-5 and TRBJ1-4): DAGVTQSPTHLIKTRGQQVTLRCSPISGHKSVSWYQQVLGQGPQFIFQYYEKEERGRGNFPDRFSARQFPNYSSELNVNALLLGDSALYLCASSLAPTGGNEKLFFGSGTQLSVL.

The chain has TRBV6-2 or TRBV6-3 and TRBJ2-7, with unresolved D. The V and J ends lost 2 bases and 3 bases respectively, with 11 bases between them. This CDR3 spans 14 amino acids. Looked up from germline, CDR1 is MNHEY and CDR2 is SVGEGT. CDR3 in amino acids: CASSYPQERYEQYF. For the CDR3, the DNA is TGTGCCAGCAGTTACCCCCAGGAACGCTACGAGCAGTACTTC.

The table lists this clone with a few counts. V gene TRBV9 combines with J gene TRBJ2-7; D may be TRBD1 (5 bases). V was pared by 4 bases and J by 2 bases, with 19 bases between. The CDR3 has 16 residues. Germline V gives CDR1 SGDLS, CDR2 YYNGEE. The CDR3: CASSPSLNRYTYEQYF. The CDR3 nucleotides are TGTGCCAGCAGCCCATCCCTTAACAGGTATACCTACGAGCAGTACTTC. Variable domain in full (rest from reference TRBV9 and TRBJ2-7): DSGVTQTPKHLITATGQRVTLRCSPRSGDLSVYWYQQSLDQGLQFLIQYYNGEERAKGNILERFSAQQFPDLHSELNLSSLELGDSALYFCASSPSLNRYTYEQYFGPGTRLTVT.

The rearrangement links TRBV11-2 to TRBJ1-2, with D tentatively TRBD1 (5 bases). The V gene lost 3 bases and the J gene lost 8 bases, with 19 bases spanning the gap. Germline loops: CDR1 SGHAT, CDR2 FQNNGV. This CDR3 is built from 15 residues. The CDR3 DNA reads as TGTGCCAGCAGCTTTAGTCGGGCAGGGAAGGAGGGCTACACCTTC. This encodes CASSFSRAGKEGYTF.

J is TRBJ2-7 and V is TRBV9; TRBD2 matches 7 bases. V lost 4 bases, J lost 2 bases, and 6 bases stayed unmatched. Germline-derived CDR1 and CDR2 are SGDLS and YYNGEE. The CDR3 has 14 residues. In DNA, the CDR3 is TGTGCCAGCAGCCCATGGGGAGGGGCCTACGAGCAGTACTTC. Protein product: CASSPWGGAYEQYF.

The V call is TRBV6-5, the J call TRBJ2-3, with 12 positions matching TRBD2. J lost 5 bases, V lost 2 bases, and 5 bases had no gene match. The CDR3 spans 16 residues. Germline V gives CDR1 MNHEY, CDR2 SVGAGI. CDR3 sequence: CASSYHLAGGGDTQYF. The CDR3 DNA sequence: TGTGCCAGCAGTTACCACCTAGCGGGGGGGGGAGATACGCAGTATTTT.

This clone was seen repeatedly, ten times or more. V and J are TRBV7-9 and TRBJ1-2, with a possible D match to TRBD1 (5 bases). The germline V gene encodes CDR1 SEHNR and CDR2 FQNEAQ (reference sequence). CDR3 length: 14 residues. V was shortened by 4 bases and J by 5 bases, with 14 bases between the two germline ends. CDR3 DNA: TGTGCCAGCAGCTCCCTGACGGAGGGGTATGGCTACACCTTC. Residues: CASSSLTEGYGYTF.

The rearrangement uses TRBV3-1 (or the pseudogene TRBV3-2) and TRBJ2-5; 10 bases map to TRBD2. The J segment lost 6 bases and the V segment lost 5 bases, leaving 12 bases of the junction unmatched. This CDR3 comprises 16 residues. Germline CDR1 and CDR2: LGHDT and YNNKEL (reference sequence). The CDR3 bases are TGTGCCAGCAGCGAATCGGGAGCGGGAGGGCCAAAGACCCAGTACTTC. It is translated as CASSESGAGGPKTQYF.

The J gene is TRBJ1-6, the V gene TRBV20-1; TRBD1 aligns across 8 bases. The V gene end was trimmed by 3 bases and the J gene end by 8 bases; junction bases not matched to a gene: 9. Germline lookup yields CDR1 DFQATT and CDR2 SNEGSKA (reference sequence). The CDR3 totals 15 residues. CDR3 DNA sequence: TGCAGTGCTAGTACCCCGACAGGGGCGGATTCACCCCTCCACTTT. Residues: CSASTPTGADSPLHF.

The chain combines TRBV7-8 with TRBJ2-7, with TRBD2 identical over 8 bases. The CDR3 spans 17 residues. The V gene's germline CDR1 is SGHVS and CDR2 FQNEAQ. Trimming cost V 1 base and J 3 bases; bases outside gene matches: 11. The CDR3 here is CASSLVRGGGRGYEQYF. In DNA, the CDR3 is TGTGCCAGCAGCTTAGTCCGCGGCGGGGGGAGGGGCTACGAGCAGTACTTC.

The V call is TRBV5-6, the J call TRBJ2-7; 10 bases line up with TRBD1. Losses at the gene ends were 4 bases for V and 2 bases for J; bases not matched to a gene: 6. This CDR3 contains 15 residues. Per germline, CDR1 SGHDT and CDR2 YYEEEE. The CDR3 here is CASSRGTGVTYEQYF. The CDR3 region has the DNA TGTGCCAGCAGCAGGGGGACAGGGGTTACCTACGAGCAGTACTTC.

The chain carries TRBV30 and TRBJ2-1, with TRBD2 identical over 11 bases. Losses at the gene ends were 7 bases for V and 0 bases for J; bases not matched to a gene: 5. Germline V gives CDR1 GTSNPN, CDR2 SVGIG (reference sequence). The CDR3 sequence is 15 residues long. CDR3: CALLAGGSSYNEQFF. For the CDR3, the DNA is TGTGCCTTGCTAGCGGGAGGAAGCTCCTACAATGAGCAGTTCTTC.

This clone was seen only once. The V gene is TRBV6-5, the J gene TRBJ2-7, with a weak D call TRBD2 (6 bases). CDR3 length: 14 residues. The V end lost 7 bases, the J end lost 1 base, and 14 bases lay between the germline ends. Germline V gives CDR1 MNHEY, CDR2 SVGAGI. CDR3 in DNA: TGTGCCAGCACCCTAACGGGGGTTTCCTACGAGCAGTACTTC. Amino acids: CASTLTGVSYEQYF.

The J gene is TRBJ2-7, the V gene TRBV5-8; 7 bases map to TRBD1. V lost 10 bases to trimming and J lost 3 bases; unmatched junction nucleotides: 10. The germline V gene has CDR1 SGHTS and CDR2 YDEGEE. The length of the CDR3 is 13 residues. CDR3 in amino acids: CAYSDRRYYEQYF. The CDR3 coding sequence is TGTGCCTACTCGGACAGGCGTTACTACGAGCAGTACTTC. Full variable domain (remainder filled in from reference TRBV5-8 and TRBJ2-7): EAGVTQSPTHLIKTRGQQATLRCSPISGHTSVYWYQQALGLGLQFLLWYDEGEERNRGNFPPRFSGRQFPNYSSELNVNALELEDSALYLCAYSDRRYYEQYFGPGTRLTVT.